A selection of T cell receptor beta chains follows, all from one sample in a study of T-cell reconstitution after alpha-beta-depleted transplantation in children. TCRdb re-derived calls from the PCR reads in MiXCR, one entry per CDR3 protein. The sample lists almost 600,000 distinct CDR3 sequences; around 27% were seen once. The input for sequencing was PBMCs, taken before TCRalphabeta/CD19-depleted stem cell transplant. The receptors shown here come from a boy younger than two with Wiskott-Aldrich syndrome, due to receive a stem cell transplant. Both conserved end residues are part of each CDR3. Each record gives: J gene, V gene, clone size, D gene, CDR3 DNA, CDR3 protein. A D gene is named only where the DNA matches it firmly. Only some rows state a clone size, as once, few, many or a class for expanded clones.

TRBJ2-3 TRBV12-3/TRBV12-4 few . TGTGCCAGCAGTTTATCGGGCCGGACAGCGAGCACAGATACGCAGTATTTT CASSLSGRTASTDTQYF
TRBJ1-1 TRBV19 . . TGTGCCAGTAGTATATCGGGGGACGACACTGAAGCTTTCTTT CASSISGDDTEAFF
TRBJ1-5 TRBV4-1 . TRBD1 TGCGCCAGCAGCCAAGTGGCAGGACAGGGGATTGCCCAGCATTTT CASSQVAGQGIAQHF
TRBJ2-2 TRBV7-3 few . TGTGCCAGCAGCTTAAATAGCCGAAACACCGGGGAGCTGTTTTTT CASSLNSRNTGELFF
TRBJ2-3 TRBV5-1 few TRBD1 TGCGCCAGCAGCTGGGACAGGGTTGAAACAGATACGCAGTATTTT CASSWDRVETDTQYF
TRBJ1-2 TRBV2 . TRBD1 TGTGCCAGCAGGATTGGGACAGGGGTCGACTACACCTTC CASRIGTGVDYTF
TRBJ1-1 TRBV5-5 few . TGTGCCAGCAGCTTCACAGGAAGCTTTAATGAAGCTTTCTTT CASSFTGSFNEAFF
TRBJ2-7 TRBV5-1 . TRBD2 TGCGCCAGCAGCCAGAGAGCGGGAACCTACGAGCAGTACTTC CASSQRAGTYEQYF
TRBJ2-1 TRBV4-2 few . TGTGCCAGCAGCCAAGGGCTAGCAGACTCCTACAATGAGCAGTTCTTC CASSQGLADSYNEQFF
TRBJ2-3 TRBV2 many TRBD2 TGTGCCAGTTGGGGACTAGGGATCACAGATACGCAGTATTTT CASWGLGITDTQYF
TRBJ2-7 TRBV5-1 . . TGCGCCAGCAGCGTCCAGACTACATCTACCTACGAGCAGTACTTC CASSVQTTSTYEQYF
TRBJ1-2 TRBV28 few . TGTGCCAGCAGCGCACAGGCTAACTATGGCTACACCTTC CASSAQANYGYTF
TRBJ1-2 TRBV12-3/TRBV12-4 few . TGTGCCAGCAGTTTCGGGCAAATGGGGTATGGCTACACCTTC CASSFGQMGYGYTF
TRBJ2-1 TRBV10-2 . TRBD2 TGCGCCACCAAGAGACTAGCGGGAGACAATGAGCAGTTCTTC CATKRLAGDNEQFF
TRBJ1-2 TRBV2 few TRBD1 TGTGCCAGCAGCTACAGGGGGTTAAACTATGGCTACACCTTC CASSYRGLNYGYTF
TRBJ2-1 TRBV5-1 once TRBD1 TGCGCCAGCAGCGGTAAACAGGGGGAAAGATCCTACAATGAGCAGTTCTTC CASSGKQGERSYNEQFF